This entry concerns a single T cell receptor (beta chain). The data were taken from a study of shared clonotypes between healthy human individuals. This CDR3 has 15 residues. V shed 3 bases and J shed 0 bases, with 11 bases lying between them. Germline V CDR1 and CDR2: MDHEN, SYDVKM. Assay used: immunoSEQ multiplex PCR; TCRdb lists only in-frame clones, some missing. The repertoire consists of approximately 500,000 clones, with about four fifths occurring once and the leading ten covering roughly 13%. The TCR was taken from a woman aged 35 to 49 in good health. Some clones in this sample may be carry-over from other donors' samples. Sequencing was performed on PBMCs. The V call is TRBV28, the J call TRBJ1-1; TRBD1 might be the D (5 bases). CDR3 loop: CASSLAGRLNTEAFF. The CDR3 DNA sequence: TGTGCCAGCAGTTTGGCAGGGCGATTGAACACTGAAGCTTTCTTT.